One sample yielded the 27 T cell receptor beta chains listed below, sequenced in a study of human T cells and chemical hapten exposure. Via MiXCR, TCRdb re-called the RACE reads, giving one row per CDR3 protein. Of roughly 72,000 distinct CDR3 sequences listed, 10% were seen once; the top ten hold approximately 1.5%. Time point denoted: patch test 1, 2 weeks after DPC sensitization. Treatment specified: therapeutic diphenylcyclopropenone sensitization with weekly scalp DPC. The sequencing used whole blood, collected in connection with sensitization to the hapten diphenylcyclopropenone (DPC). Every receptor here comes from a woman in her fifties or sixties with alopecia areata. Some clones in this sample may be carry-over from other donors' samples.

This clonotype showed up just a few times. The rearrangement links TRBV11-1 to TRBJ2-2, with TRBD2 as a possible D gene (5 bases). Per the germline V gene, CDR1 is SGHAT and CDR2 is FQDESV (reference sequence). This CDR3 comprises 16 residues. V lost 5 bases and J 4 bases, leaving 17 bases between the germline ends. Here the CDR3 DNA reads TGTGCCAGCAGCCTCATGCCGGGATTTGTCACCGGGGAGCTGTTTTTT. It translates to CASSLMPGFVTGELFF. Combining the CDR3 with reference TRBV11-1 and TRBJ2-2 gives the whole variable domain EAEVAQSPRYKITEKSQAVAFWCDPISGHATLYWYRQILGQGPELLVQFQDESVVDDSQLPKDRFSAERLKGVDSTLKIQPAELGDSAMYLCASSLMPGFVTGELFFGEGSRLTVL.

This chain links TRBV28 with TRBJ1-2; D not certain. CDR3 length equals 9 residues. Trimming cost V 8 bases and J 7 bases, with 5 bases left between them. Germline V gene lookup returns CDR1 MDHEN and CDR2 SYDVKM. CDR3 region: CASGFGYTF. For the CDR3, the DNA is TGTGCCAGCGGGTTTGGCTACACCTTC.

The chain uses TRBV27 and TRBJ2-1; the D call may be TRBD1 or TRBD2 (5 bases each). The CDR3 has 15 amino acids. With 10 bases removed from V and 2 bases from J, the gap between germline ends came to 18 bases. Looked up from germline, CDR1 is MNHEY and CDR2 is SMNVEV (reference sequence). The DNA of the CDR3 is TGTGCCACCACCGCCCCCGAGGGACCCTACAATGAGCAGTTCTTC. It encodes CATTAPEGPYNEQFF.

This clonotype was counted many times. This chain uses TRBV24-1 with TRBJ2-7, with a tentative D call TRBD1 (5 bases). The CDR3 is made up of 15 amino acids. Germline V gene data show CDR1 as KGHDR and CDR2 as SFDVKD. The V end was cut by 4 bases, the J end by 7 bases, with 19 bases between. CDR3 sequence: CATSDPTGPPGEQYF. The CDR3 DNA is TGTGCCACCAGTGACCCTACCGGGCCCCCAGGGGAGCAGTACTTC.

This clonotype was counted at least ten times. The chain couples TRBV5-1 to TRBJ1-5; TRBD1 is a possible D gene (5 bases). V was pared by 4 bases and J by 2 bases, with 16 bases between. CDR3 length: 16 residues. Germline V CDR1 and CDR2: SGHRS, YFSETQ. The CDR3 DNA follows: TGCGCCAGCAGCCCCTTCGGGCAGGGTGGCAATCAGCCCCAGCATTTT. It specifies CASSPFGQGGNQPQHF. Combining the CDR3 with reference TRBV5-1 and TRBJ1-5 gives the whole variable domain KAGVTQTPRYLIKTRGQQVTLSCSPISGHRSVSWYQQTPGQGLQFLFEYFSETQRNKGNFPGRFSGRQFSNSRSEMNVSTLELGDSALYLCASSPFGQGGNQPQHFGDGTRLSIL.

The table lists this clonotype with a few counts. The J gene is TRBJ1-1, the V gene TRBV20-1, with D maybe TRBD1 (5 bases). The V gene's germline CDR1 is DFQATT and CDR2 SNEGSKA (reference sequence). The CDR3 has 15 residues. Trimming cost V 0 bases and J 5 bases, with 16 bases left between them. The chain's CDR3 is CSARDQDKVTTEAFF. The CDR3 region has the DNA TGCAGTGCTAGAGACCAGGACAAGGTGACAACTGAAGCTTTCTTT.

CDR3 sequence: CSVGAGKETQYF. The CDR3 bases are TGCAGCGTGGGGGCAGGGAAAGAGACCCAGTACTTC. V and J are TRBV29-1 and TRBJ2-5; a weak D match, TRBD1 (6 bases). Germline-derived CDR1 and CDR2 are SQVTM and ANQGSEA. The length of the CDR3 is 12 residues. Between the trimmed V and J ends, which lost 6 bases and 3 bases, there was a span of 11 bases.

A few counts support this clonotype. The gene calls are TRBV28 and TRBJ2-5; TRBD2 is a possible D gene (6 bases). Per the germline V gene, CDR1 is MDHEN and CDR2 is SYDVKM. This CDR3 region has 13 residues. V gave up 7 bases and J gave up 3 bases, with 12 bases separating them. CDR3 sequence (DNA): TGTGCCAGCACGGAGGGCGGAGAAGAGACCCAGTACTTC. It encodes CASTEGGEETQYF.

This clonotype was seen a few times. This chain links TRBV18 with TRBJ1-1; TRBD1 aligns across 8 bases. This CDR3 is built from 13 residues. The germline CDR1 and CDR2 sequences are KGHSH and LQKENI. V was pared by 5 bases and J by 3 bases, with 2 bases of the junction left unmatched. The CDR3 DNA follows: TGTGCCAGCTCAACACAGGGGGACACTGAAGCTTTCTTT. The encoded protein is CASSTQGDTEAFF. The variable domain in full, completed from reference TRBV18 and TRBJ1-1, reads NAGVMQNPRHLVRRRGQEARLRCSPMKGHSHVYWYRQLPEEGLKFMVYLQKENIIDESGMPKERFSAEFPKEGPSILRIQQVVRGDSAAYFCASSTQGDTEAFFGQGTRLTVV.

This clonotype was counted many times. The CDR3: CSARDRTIAVYEQFF. CDR3 sequence (DNA): TGCAGTGCTAGAGACCGGACTATAGCTGTCTATGAGCAGTTCTTC. The rearrangement joins TRBV20-1 to TRBJ2-1, with a weak D call TRBD2 (6 bases). Germline V CDR1 and CDR2: DFQATT, SNEGSKA (reference sequence). Trimming cost V 0 bases and J 8 bases, with 17 bases left between them. CDR3 length equals 15 residues.

This clonotype showed up just a few times. The CDR3 protein is CSVEDGTLQKLFF. DNA for the CDR3: TGCAGCGTTGAAGATGGCACCCTTCAAAAACTGTTTTTT. V usage is TRBV29-1 and J usage is TRBJ1-4; D ambiguous. The CDR3 is made up of 13 amino acids. Germline lookup yields CDR1 SQVTM and CDR2 ANQGSEA. Trimming took 0 bases from V and 9 from J, leaving 11 bases between them. The full variable domain, its missing parts supplied by reference TRBV29-1 and TRBJ1-4, is SAVISQKPSRDICQRGTSLTIQCQVDSQVTMMFWYRQQPGQSLTLIATANQGSEATYESGFVIDKFPISRPNLTFSTLTVSNMSPEDSSIYLCSVEDGTLQKLFFGSGTQLSVL.

This clonotype was detected ten times or more. This CDR3 reads CASSFTPPGEQYF. Written as DNA, the CDR3 is TGCGCCAGCAGCTTCACCCCACCCGGCGAGCAGTACTTC. V is TRBV5-1 and J is TRBJ2-7; D not resolved. This CDR3 spans 13 amino acids. Between the trimmed V and J ends, which lost 2 bases and 6 bases, there was a span of 12 bases. Germline CDR1 is SGHRS and CDR2 is YFSETQ.

This clonotype came up many times. The DNA of the CDR3 is TGTGCCAGCAGTCCAGGACAGGCCGGGACTAGCGGGAGTAAGTTCTTC. It translates to CASSPGQAGTSGSKFF. The V call is TRBV28, the J call TRBJ2-1; TRBD2 matches 14 bases. Germline values: CDR1 MDHEN, CDR2 SYDVKM. The CDR3 runs to 16 residues. The V segment lost 5 bases and the J segment 14 bases; nucleotides outside the gene matches: 14.

The gene calls are TRBV7-2 and TRBJ2-1; 13 nucleotides align to TRBD2. Germline CDR1 SGHTA, CDR2 FQGNSA. Trimming removed 1 base from V and 13 bases from J; junction bases left unmatched: 16. The CDR3 loop spans 18 amino acids. The CDR3, as DNA: TGTGCCAGCAGCTTAGTGACACAGGGGTTCGGACTAGCGGGAGATCAGTTCTTC. It translates to CASSLVTQGFGLAGDQFF.

The table lists this clonotype with a few counts. The chain joins TRBV5-1 to TRBJ2-3; 12 bases are a match to TRBD2. The CDR3 extends over 15 amino acids. V lost 1 base, J lost 3 bases, and 0 bases stayed unmatched. Germline V gene data show CDR1 as SGHRS and CDR2 as YFSETQ. The CDR3 protein is CASSLTSGRTDTQYF. In DNA, the CDR3 is TGCGCCAGCAGCTTGACTAGCGGGAGGACAGATACGCAGTATTTT.

This clonotype showed up just a few times. Germline is not matched at one junction end, which may reflect a read error. The chain combines TRBV7-2 with TRBJ2-1, with 14 bases that match TRBD2. There are 17 residues in the CDR3. Germline assignment: CDR1 SGHTA and CDR2 FQGNSA. CDR3 in amino acids: CASSIPGLAGVYNERFF. Written as DNA, the CDR3 is TGTGCCAGCAGCATACCGGGACTAGCGGGAGTGTACAATGAGCGGTTCTTC.

In its sample, this clonotype was seen a few times. The genes are TRBV7-3 and TRBJ1-1; D gene uncertain. CDR3 size: 16 residues. In germline, CDR1 is SGHTA, CDR2 FQGTGA. V was pared by 5 bases and J by 2 bases, with 18 bases between. CDR3 protein: CASSILPTTSNTEAFF. In DNA form, the CDR3 reads TGTGCCAGCAGCATCCTCCCTACGACGAGTAACACTGAAGCTTTCTTT.

In this sample, this clonotype turned up a few times. The V call is TRBV12-3 or TRBV12-4, the J call TRBJ1-5; the D gene is possibly TRBD1 (5 bases). The CDR3 is made up of 15 amino acids. Trimming cost V 7 bases and J 1 base, with 14 bases left between them. The CDR3 nucleotides are TGTGCCAGCACCCCCTCGGGGGTAAGCAATCAGCCCCAGCATTTT. Residues: CASTPSGVSNQPQHF.

This clonotype was seen ten or more times. CDR3 coding DNA: TGCGCCAGCACCGGGACTAGCGGGATTGGGAATGAGCAGTTCTTC. Amino acids: CASTGTSGIGNEQFF. The chain joins TRBV5-1 to TRBJ2-1; TRBD2 matches 13 bases. The V gene end was trimmed by 6 bases and the J gene end by 7 bases; junction bases not matched to a gene: 7. This CDR3 is built from 15 residues. CDR1 is SGHRS, CDR2 YFSETQ, per germline.

The chain is built from TRBV6-5 and TRBJ2-5, with a tentative D call TRBD1 (5 bases). The V end was cut by 6 bases, the J end by 0 bases, with 8 bases between. In germline, CDR1 is MNHEY, CDR2 SVGAGI. The CDR3 runs 13 residues. In nucleotides, the CDR3 is TGTGCCAGCAGAAGACAGAACCAAGAGACCCAGTACTTC. The encoded protein is CASRRQNQETQYF.

The rearrangement links TRBV2 to TRBJ2-5; D gene uncertain. The germline V and J ends were trimmed by 4 bases and 2 bases, with 8 bases remaining between them. Per the germline V gene, CDR1 is SNHLY and CDR2 is FYNNEI. This CDR3 spans 13 amino acids. In DNA form, the CDR3 reads TGTGCCAGCAGTGGCTCAGAGCAAGAGACCCAGTACTTC. It codes for CASSGSEQETQYF.

This clonotype showed up just a few times. The chain employs TRBV20-1 and TRBJ2-7; 10 nucleotides align to TRBD2. Germline CDR1 DFQATT, CDR2 SNEGSKA (reference sequence). The CDR3 consists of 14 residues. The ends lost 5 bases at V and 4 bases at J; junction bases unmatched: 8. CDR3 amino acids: CSAGASGSLYEQYF. CDR3 nucleotides: TGCAGTGCTGGGGCTAGCGGGAGCTTATACGAGCAGTACTTC.

This clonotype was picked up many times. The gene calls are TRBV18 and TRBJ2-7; D remains unclear. V shed 2 bases and J shed 2 bases, with 7 bases lying between them. Germline V gene lookup returns CDR1 KGHSH and CDR2 LQKENI. This CDR3 comprises 13 residues. The CDR3 DNA reads TGTGCCAGCTCACCAAGGACCCCCTACGAGCAGTACTTC. Its protein is CASSPRTPYEQYF. The full variable domain, in which reference TRBV18 and TRBJ2-7 provide the parts outside the CDR3, is NAGVMQNPRHLVRRRGQEARLRCSPMKGHSHVYWYRQLPEEGLKFMVYLQKENIIDESGMPKERFSAEFPKEGPSILRIQQVVRGDSAAYFCASSPRTPYEQYFGPGTRLTVT.

J is TRBJ2-3 and V is TRBV29-1; D is unresolved. The germline CDR1 and CDR2 sequences are SQVTM and ANQGSEA. This CDR3 has 16 amino acids. Deletions cut 0 bases from V and 1 base from J, with 14 bases between. Here the CDR3 reads CSVEDPLTGRTDTQYF. The CDR3 bases are TGCAGCGTTGAAGATCCCCTAACCGGACGCACAGATACGCAGTATTTT.

This clonotype appeared a few times. V gene TRBV20-1 combines with J gene TRBJ2-1; possible D gene TRBD2, 6 bases. The germline CDR1 and CDR2 sequences are DFQATT and SNEGSKA (reference sequence). The CDR3 consists of 12 residues. V was shortened by 4 bases and J by 7 bases, with 11 bases between the two germline ends. The DNA for the CDR3 is TGCAGTGCTAAGGGGACTTTGAATGAGCAGTTCTTC. Its translation: CSAKGTLNEQFF.

This clonotype occurred a few times. The genes are TRBV4-1 and TRBJ1-3; D is unclear. The CDR3 has 14 residues. V shed 10 bases and J shed 6 bases, with 19 bases lying between them. CDR1 is MGHRA, CDR2 YSYEKL, per germline. For the CDR3, the DNA is TGCGCCACCGCACGACAAGAGATTGAAAACACCATATATTTT. This gives the protein CATARQEIENTIYF.

The table lists this clonotype with a few counts. This chain joins TRBV7-6 and TRBJ2-7; D is possibly TRBD2 (5 bases). The V gene's germline CDR1 is SGHVS and CDR2 FNYEAQ. The CDR3 is 14 residues long. Trimming removed 2 bases from V and 2 bases from J, with 10 bases in between. The CDR3 region has the DNA TGTGCCAGCAGCTTATCTCCAGCGGCCTACGAGCAGTACTTC. Translating it yields CASSLSPAAYEQYF.